Listed here are 9 T cell receptor beta chains from one sample, sequenced in a study of response to subunit inactivated influenza vaccine. TCRdb recomputed calls from the RT-PCR reads with MiXCR, one row per CDR3 protein. The sample has 300,000 to 350,000 distinct CDR3 sequences, 22% seen once. The sample here was PBMCs from blood, taken approximately 20 months after vaccination. Receptor source: a man in his fifties or sixties who received an inactivated influenza vaccine.

A few counts support this clonotype. The chain couples TRBV12-3 or TRBV12-4 to TRBJ1-5; D unresolved. V lost 6 bases to trimming and J lost 0 bases, with 12 bases between them. The CDR3 consists of 15 residues. For the CDR3, the DNA is TGTGCCAGCAGCCCCGGGTCAGATAGCAATCAGCCCCAGCATTTT. This sequence encodes CASSPGSDSNQPQHF.

This clonotype appeared a few times. The rearrangement joins TRBV20-1 to TRBJ1-1; 7 bases align to TRBD1. J gave up 1 base and V 3 bases, and 2 bases lay outside the gene matches. Germline lookup yields CDR1 DFQATT and CDR2 SNEGSKA (reference sequence). The CDR3 is made up of 13 amino acids. CDR3 DNA sequence: TGCAGTGCTAGGGGACAGCCGAACACTGAAGCTTTCTTT. Translated, it gives CSARGQPNTEAFF.

The rearrangement uses TRBV4-1 and TRBJ1-2; TRBD1 agrees at 8 bases. Trimming removed 5 bases from V and 5 bases from J; junction bases left unmatched: 4. This CDR3 is built from 13 residues. The germline V gene has CDR1 MGHRA and CDR2 YSYEKL. DNA of the CDR3: TGCGCCAGCAGCACACAGGGGGGATATGGCTACACCTTC. Encoded protein: CASSTQGGYGYTF.

This clonotype has just a few counts. CDR3 bases: TGTGCCTCGGGGGCCTTAAACACTGAAGCTTTCTTT. It yields the protein CASGALNTEAFF. The V gene is TRBV19, the J gene TRBJ1-1, with TRBD1 as a possible D gene (6 bases). Germline V gene data show CDR1 as LNHDA and CDR2 as SQIVND (reference sequence). Trimming took 11 bases from V and 2 from J, leaving 12 bases between them. This CDR3 spans 12 amino acids.

The chain uses TRBV10-3 and TRBJ1-4; D not certain. This CDR3 is built from 16 residues. Germline-derived CDR1 and CDR2 are ENHRY and SYGVKD. Trimming took 11 bases from V and 0 from J, leaving 19 bases between them. CDR3 DNA: TGTGCCGCCGGCGGTACGGGAGCCACAACTAATGAAAAACTGTTTTTT. Encoded protein: CAAGGTGATTNEKLFF.

This clonotype turned up a few times. The chain links TRBV7-3 to TRBJ1-1, with unresolved D. CDR1 and CDR2 (germline): SGHTA, FQGTGA. The CDR3 sequence is 17 residues long. The V end lost 5 bases, the J end lost 0 bases, and 19 bases lay between the germline ends. This CDR3 is CASSRRGPLELNTEAFF. In DNA form, the CDR3 reads TGTGCCAGCAGCCGTCGCGGACCGCTCGAACTGAACACTGAAGCTTTCTTT. Together with reference TRBV7-3 and TRBJ1-1, the CDR3 gives the full variable domain: GAGVSQTPSNKVTEKGKYVELRCDPISGHTALYWYRQSLGQGPEFLIYFQGTGAADDSGLPNDRFFAVRPEGSVSTLKIQRTERGDSAVYLCASSRRGPLELNTEAFFGQGTRLTVV.

The gene calls are TRBV7-2 and TRBJ2-5; D is uncertain. Between the trimmed V and J ends, which lost 2 bases and 4 bases, there was a span of 8 bases. CDR1 and CDR2 from the germline V gene are SGHTA and FQGNSA. The CDR3 loop spans 13 amino acids. CDR3 nucleotide sequence: TGTGCCAGCAGCTTAAATCCGGGAGAGACCCAGTACTTC. This sequence encodes CASSLNPGETQYF. Complete variable domain (other parts from reference TRBV7-2 and TRBJ2-5): GAGVSQSPSNKVTEKGKDVELRCDPISGHTALYWYRQSLGQGLEFLIYFQGNSAPDKSGLPSDRFSAERTGGSVSTLTIQRTQQEDSAVYLCASSLNPGETQYFGPGTRLLVL.

Many counts were recorded for this clonotype. The V and J genes are TRBV7-2 and TRBJ1-1; 9 nucleotides agree with TRBD1. Germline values: CDR1 SGHTA, CDR2 FQGNSA. The CDR3 runs to 14 residues. Trimming at V came to 5 bases and at J to 3 bases, leaving 4 bases not matched to a gene. This chain's CDR3 is CASSTRTGDTEAFF. DNA for the CDR3: TGTGCCAGCAGCACCCGGACAGGGGACACTGAAGCTTTCTTT.

This clonotype was counted between two and nine times. V and J are TRBV5-1 and TRBJ1-4; D remains ambiguous. Germline V gene lookup returns CDR1 SGHRS and CDR2 YFSETQ. V was shortened by 0 bases and J by 7 bases, with 7 bases between the two germline ends. The CDR3 runs 13 residues. The chain's CDR3 is CASSLGEAEKLFF. The CDR3 nucleotides read TGCGCCAGCAGCTTGGGGGAGGCTGAAAAACTGTTTTTT. The whole variable domain, filled in from reference TRBV5-1 and TRBJ1-4, reads KAGVTQTPRYLIKTRGQQVTLSCSPISGHRSVSWYQQTPGQGLQFLFEYFSETQRNKGNFPGRFSGRQFSNSRSEMNVSTLELGDSALYLCASSLGEAEKLFFGSGTQLSVL.